Below, one T cell receptor (beta chain) is given with its context. Antigen unknown. The split of CD4+ cells yielded CD45RA+ naive and CD45RA-negative memory subsets. This record belongs to a study of shared clonotypes between healthy human individuals. Overall study findings and caveats: Clonotypes which were not shared had lower generation probabilities than clonotypes that all four donors shared.

The germline gives CDR1 MNHNS, CDR2 SASEGT. The CDR3 is made up of 15 amino acids. The V and J ends lost 7 bases and 7 bases respectively, with 19 bases between them. Per the original methods: Junction-only sequences without quality scores were provided by ImmunoSEQ, so filtering was different. Here immunoSEQ multiplex PCR was the method, and the copy in TCRdb shows in-frame clones only, minus some. The V and J calls and the clone size are those of that table, but D and trimming were determined from the DNA. This sample carries 950,000 to 1,300,000 clones, more than 60% of them seen once, and the ten largest clones take roughly 1.5%.

Sequenced material: memory CD4+ T cells sorted from blood. Documented subset: CD45RA-negative fraction. This TCR derives from a man aged 18 to 29 in good health. The V and J genes are TRBV6-1 and TRBJ1-4, with D hard to call. The CDR3 spells CASTPLNRPFEKLFF. The CDR3 DNA follows: TGTGCCAGCACCCCCCTCAATCGTCCTTTTGAAAAACTGTTTTTT.